The TCR beta chain described here comes from a study of T cells in Graves' hyperthyroidism and ophthalmopathy. RNA transcripts yielded amplified TCR beta CDR3 regions. During a first-round RT-PCR of the TCR CDR3, the HTBI primer set was used. TCRdb reanalysed the multiplex PCR reads using MiXCR and keeps one entry per CDR3 protein. Altogether around 56,000 distinct CDR3 sequences are present, 40% to 55% being singletons, with the ten largest covering around 12%. This sample holds PBMCs from 8.5 to 10 ml fresh peripheral blood. J was trimmed by 1 base and V by 5 bases; bases with no gene match: 4. CDR1 is LNHNV and CDR2 is YYDKDF in the germline V gene (reference sequence). CDR3 length: 14 amino acids.

This chain connects TRBV15 to TRBJ2-7; 8 bases agree with TRBD1. Specimen: blood. The clonotype originates from a woman in her twenties or thirties with Graves' ophthalmopathy. This chain's CDR3 is CATSGRGRSYEQYF. CDR3 DNA: TGTGCCACCAGCGGCAGGGGGCGTTCCTACGAGCAGTACTTC.